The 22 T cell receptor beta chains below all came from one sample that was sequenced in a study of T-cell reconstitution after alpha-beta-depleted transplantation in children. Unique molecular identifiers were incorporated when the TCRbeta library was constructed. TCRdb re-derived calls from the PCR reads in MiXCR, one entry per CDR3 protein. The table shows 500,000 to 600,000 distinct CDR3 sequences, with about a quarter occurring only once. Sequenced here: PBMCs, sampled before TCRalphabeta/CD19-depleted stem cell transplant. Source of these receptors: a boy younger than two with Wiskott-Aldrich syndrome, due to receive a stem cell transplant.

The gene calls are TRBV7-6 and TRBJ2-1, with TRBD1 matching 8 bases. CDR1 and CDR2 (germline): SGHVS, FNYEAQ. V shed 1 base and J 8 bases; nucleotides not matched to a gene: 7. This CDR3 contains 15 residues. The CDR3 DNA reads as TGTGCCAGCAGCTTAGAGTGGACAGGGACCCATGAGCAGTTCTTC. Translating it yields CASSLEWTGTHEQFF.

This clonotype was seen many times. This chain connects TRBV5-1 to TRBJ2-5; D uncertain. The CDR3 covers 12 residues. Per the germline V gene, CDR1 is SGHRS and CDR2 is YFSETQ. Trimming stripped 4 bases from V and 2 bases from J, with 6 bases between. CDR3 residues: CASSVSQETQYF. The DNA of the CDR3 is TGCGCCAGCAGCGTATCTCAAGAGACCCAGTACTTC.

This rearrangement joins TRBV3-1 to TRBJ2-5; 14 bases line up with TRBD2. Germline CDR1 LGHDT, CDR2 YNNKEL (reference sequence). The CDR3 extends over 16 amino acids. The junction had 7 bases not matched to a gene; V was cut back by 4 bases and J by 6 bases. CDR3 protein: CASSPGTSGSKKTQYF. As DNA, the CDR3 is TGTGCCAGCAGCCCCGGGACTAGCGGGAGTAAGAAGACCCAGTACTTC.

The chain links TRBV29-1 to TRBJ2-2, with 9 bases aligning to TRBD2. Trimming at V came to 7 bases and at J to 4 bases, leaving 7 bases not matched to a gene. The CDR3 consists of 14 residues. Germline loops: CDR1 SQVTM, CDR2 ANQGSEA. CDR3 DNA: TGCAGCGGCGTAGCGGGAGTACCCACCGGGGAGCTGTTTTTT. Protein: CSGVAGVPTGELFF.

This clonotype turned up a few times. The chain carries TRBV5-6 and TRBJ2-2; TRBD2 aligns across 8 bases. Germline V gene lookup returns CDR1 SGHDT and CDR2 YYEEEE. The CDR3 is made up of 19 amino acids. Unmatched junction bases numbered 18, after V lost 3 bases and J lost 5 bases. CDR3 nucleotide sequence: TGTGCCAGCAGCTCCTCGACTAGCGCATGGGGGACTCGTACCGGGGAGCTGTTTTTT. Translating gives CASSSSTSAWGTRTGELFF.

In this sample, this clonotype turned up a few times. The CDR3 DNA sequence: TGCGCCAGCAAGGAACAGGGGGCGCTTGGCACAGATACGCAGTATTTT. This codes for CASKEQGALGTDTQYF. This rearrangement joins TRBV5-1 to TRBJ2-3; 9 nucleotides match TRBD1. CDR3 length: 16 amino acids. Unmatched junction bases numbered 9, after V lost 6 bases and J lost 1 base. The germline gives CDR1 SGHRS, CDR2 YFSETQ. Drawing the rest from reference TRBV5-1 and TRBJ2-3, the complete variable domain is KAGVTQTPRYLIKTRGQQVTLSCSPISGHRSVSWYQQTPGQGLQFLFEYFSETQRNKGNFPGRFSGRQFSNSRSEMNVSTLELGDSALYLCASKEQGALGTDTQYFGPGTRLTVL.

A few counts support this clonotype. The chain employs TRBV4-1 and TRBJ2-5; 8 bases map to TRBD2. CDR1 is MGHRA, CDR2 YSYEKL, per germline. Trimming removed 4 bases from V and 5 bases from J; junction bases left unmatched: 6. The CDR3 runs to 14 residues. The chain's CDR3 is CASSLSGTSETQYF. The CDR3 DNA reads TGCGCCAGCAGCCTTTCCGGGACTAGTGAGACCCAGTACTTC.

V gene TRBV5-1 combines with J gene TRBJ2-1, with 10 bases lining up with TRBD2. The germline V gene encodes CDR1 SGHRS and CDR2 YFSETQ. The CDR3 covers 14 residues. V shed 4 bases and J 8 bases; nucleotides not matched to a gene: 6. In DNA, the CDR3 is TGCGCCAGCAGCCGAGCGGGGGGGTTCGATGAGCAGTTCTTC. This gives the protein CASSRAGGFDEQFF. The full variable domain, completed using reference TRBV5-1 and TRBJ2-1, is KAGVTQTPRYLIKTRGQQVTLSCSPISGHRSVSWYQQTPGQGLQFLFEYFSETQRNKGNFPGRFSGRQFSNSRSEMNVSTLELGDSALYLCASSRAGGFDEQFFGPGTRLTVL.

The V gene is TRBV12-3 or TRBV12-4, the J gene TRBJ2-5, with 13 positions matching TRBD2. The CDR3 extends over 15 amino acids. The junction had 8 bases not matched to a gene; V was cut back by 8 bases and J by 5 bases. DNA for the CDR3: TGTGCCAGCCGGACTAGCGGGAGCAGTAGGGAGACCCAGTACTTC. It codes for CASRTSGSSRETQYF.

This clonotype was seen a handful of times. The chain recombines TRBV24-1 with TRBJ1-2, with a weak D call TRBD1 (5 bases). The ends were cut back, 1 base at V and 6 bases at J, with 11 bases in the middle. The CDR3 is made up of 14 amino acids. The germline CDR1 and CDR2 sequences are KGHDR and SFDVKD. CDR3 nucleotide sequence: TGTGCCACCAGTGATTTACAGTCAGGGAATGGCTACACCTTC. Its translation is CATSDLQSGNGYTF.

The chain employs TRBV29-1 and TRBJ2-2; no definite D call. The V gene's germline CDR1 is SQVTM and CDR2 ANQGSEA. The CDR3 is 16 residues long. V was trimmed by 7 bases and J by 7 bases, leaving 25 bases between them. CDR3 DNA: TGCAGCGCCGCCGTCGGAATTGGGGTCTTTGACGGGGAGCTGTTTTTT. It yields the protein CSAAVGIGVFDGELFF.

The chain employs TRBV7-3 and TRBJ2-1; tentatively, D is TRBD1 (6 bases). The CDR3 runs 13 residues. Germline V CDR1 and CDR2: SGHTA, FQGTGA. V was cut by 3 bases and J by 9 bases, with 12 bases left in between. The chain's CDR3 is CASSLGQGVEQFF. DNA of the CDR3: TGTGCCAGCAGCTTGGGACAAGGGGTTGAGCAGTTCTTC.

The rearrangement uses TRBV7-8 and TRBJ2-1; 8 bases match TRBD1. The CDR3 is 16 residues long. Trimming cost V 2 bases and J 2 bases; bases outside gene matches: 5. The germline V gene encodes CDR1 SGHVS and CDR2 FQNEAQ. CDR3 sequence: CASSLLDRGPYNEQFF. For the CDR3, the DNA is TGTGCCAGCAGCTTATTAGACAGGGGACCCTACAATGAGCAGTTCTTC. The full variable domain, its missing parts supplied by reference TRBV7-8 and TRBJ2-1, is GAGVSQSPRYKVAKRGQDVALRCDPISGHVSLFWYQQALGQGPEFLTYFQNEAQLDKSGLPSDRFFAERPEGSVSTLKIQRTQQEDSAVYLCASSLLDRGPYNEQFFGPGTRLTVL.

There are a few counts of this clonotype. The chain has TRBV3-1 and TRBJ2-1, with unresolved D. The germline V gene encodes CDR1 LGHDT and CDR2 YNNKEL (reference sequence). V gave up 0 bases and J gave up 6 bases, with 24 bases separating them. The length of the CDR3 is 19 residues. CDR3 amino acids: CASSQEMGSTIFYTNEQFF. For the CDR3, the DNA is TGTGCCAGCAGCCAAGAAATGGGGTCTACCATCTTTTACACCAATGAGCAGTTCTTC.

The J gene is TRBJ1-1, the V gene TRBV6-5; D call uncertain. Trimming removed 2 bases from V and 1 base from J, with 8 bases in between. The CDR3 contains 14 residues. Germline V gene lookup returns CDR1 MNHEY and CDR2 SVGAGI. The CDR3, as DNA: TGTGCCAGCAGTTACAAGGGAGAGAACACTGAAGCTTTCTTT. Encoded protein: CASSYKGENTEAFF.

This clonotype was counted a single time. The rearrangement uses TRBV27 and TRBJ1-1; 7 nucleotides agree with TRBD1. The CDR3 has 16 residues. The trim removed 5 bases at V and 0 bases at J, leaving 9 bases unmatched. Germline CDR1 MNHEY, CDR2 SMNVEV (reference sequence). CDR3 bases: TGTGCCAGCAGTGTATTGGGCAGGGGGATGAACACTGAAGCTTTCTTT. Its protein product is CASSVLGRGMNTEAFF.

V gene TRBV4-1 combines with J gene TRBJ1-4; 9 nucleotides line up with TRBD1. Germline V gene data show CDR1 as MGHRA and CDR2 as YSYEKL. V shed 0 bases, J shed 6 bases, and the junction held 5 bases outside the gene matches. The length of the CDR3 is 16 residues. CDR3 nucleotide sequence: TGCGCCAGCAGCCAAGATCCAGGGACAGGGTATGAAAAACTGTTTTTT. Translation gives CASSQDPGTGYEKLFF.

CDR3 coding DNA: TGCAGCGTTGAAGATCCGTGGGTGCTAGGCTACAATGAGCAGTTCTTC. Encoded protein: CSVEDPWVLGYNEQFF. The V and J genes are TRBV29-1 and TRBJ2-1; D is uncertain. The length of the CDR3 is 16 residues. The germline V gene encodes CDR1 SQVTM and CDR2 ANQGSEA. Deletions cut 0 bases from V and 3 bases from J, with 15 bases between.

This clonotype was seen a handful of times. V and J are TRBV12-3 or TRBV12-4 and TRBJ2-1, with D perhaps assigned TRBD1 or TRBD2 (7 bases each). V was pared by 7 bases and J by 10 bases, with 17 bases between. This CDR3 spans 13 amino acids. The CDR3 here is CASTKQGRVEQFF. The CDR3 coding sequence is TGTGCCAGCACCAAACAGGGGAGGGTGGAGCAGTTCTTC.

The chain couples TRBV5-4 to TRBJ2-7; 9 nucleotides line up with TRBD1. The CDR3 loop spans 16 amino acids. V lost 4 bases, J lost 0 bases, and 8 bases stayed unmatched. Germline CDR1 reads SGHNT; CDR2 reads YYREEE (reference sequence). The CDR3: CASSPKQGAPSYEQYF. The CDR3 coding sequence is TGTGCCAGCAGCCCGAAACAGGGGGCCCCCTCCTACGAGCAGTACTTC.

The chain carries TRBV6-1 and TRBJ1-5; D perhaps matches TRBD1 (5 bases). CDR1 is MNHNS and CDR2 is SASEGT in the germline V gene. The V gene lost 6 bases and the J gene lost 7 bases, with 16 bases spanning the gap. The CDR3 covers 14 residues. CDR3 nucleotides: TGTGCCAGCAGGGTAGACAGTTCCCCCCAGCCCCAGCATTTT. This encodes CASRVDSSPQPQHF.

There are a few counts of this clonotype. CDR3 nucleotides: TGTGCCAGCAGCCAATTACAGTATAGTGGTGAGCAGTTCTTC. Its translation: CASSQLQYSGEQFF. The chain joins TRBV14 to TRBJ2-1; D call uncertain. The CDR3 consists of 14 residues. The germline V gene encodes CDR1 SGHDN and CDR2 FVKESK. V lost 2 bases, J lost 9 bases, and 14 bases lay in between.